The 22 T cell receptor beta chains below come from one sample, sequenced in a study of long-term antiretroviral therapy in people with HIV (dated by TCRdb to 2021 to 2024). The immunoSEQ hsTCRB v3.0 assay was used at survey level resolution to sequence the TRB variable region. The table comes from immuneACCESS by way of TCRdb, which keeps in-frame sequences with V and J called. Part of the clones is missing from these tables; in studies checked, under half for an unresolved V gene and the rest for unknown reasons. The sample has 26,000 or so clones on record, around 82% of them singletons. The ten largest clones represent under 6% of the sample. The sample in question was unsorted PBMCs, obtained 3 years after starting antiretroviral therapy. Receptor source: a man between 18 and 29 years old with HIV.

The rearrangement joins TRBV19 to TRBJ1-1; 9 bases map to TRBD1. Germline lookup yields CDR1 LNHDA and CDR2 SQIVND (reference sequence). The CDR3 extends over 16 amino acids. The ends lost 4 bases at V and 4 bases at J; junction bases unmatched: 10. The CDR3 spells CASSSLPDRGPTEAFF. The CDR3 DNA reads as TGTGCCAGTAGTAGCCTCCCGGACAGGGGTCCCACTGAAGCTTTCTTT.

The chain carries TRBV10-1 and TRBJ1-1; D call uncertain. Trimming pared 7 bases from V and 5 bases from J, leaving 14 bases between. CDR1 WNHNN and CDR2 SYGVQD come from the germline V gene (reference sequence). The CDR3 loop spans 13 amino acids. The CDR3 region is CASTLDRTTEAFF. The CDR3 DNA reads TGCGCCAGCACCTTGGACCGGACTACTGAAGCTTTCTTT.

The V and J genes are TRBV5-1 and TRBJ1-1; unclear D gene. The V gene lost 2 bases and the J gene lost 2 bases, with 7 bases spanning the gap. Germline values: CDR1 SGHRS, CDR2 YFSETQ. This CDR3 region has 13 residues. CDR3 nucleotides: TGCGCCAGCAGCTTCGAGGGAAACACTGAAGCTTTCTTT. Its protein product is CASSFEGNTEAFF.

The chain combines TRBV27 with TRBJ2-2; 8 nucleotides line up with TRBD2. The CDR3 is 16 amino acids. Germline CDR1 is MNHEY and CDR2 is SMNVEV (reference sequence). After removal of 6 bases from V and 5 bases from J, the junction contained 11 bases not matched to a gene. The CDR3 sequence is CASSKSGGQKTGELFF. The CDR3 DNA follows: TGTGCCAGCAGCAAAAGCGGGGGCCAAAAGACCGGGGAGCTGTTTTTT.

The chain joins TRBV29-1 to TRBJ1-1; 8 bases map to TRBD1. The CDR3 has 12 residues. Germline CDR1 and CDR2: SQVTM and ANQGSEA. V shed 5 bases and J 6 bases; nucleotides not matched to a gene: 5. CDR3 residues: CSVHRGSAEAFF. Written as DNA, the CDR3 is TGCAGCGTTCACAGGGGGAGCGCTGAAGCTTTCTTT.

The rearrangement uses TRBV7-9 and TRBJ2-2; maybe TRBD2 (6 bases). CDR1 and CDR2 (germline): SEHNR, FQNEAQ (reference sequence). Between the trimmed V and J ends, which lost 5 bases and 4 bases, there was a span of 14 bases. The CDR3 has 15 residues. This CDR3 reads CASSPRDFFTGELFF. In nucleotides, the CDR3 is TGTGCCAGCAGCCCCCGGGACTTCTTCACCGGGGAGCTGTTTTTT.

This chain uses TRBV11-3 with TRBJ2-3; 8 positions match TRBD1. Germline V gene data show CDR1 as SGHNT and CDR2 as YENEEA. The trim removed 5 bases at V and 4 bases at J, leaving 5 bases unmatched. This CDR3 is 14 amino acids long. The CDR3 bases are TGTGCCAGCAGCCCGGGACAGGAGGCAGATACGCAGTATTTT. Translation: CASSPGQEADTQYF. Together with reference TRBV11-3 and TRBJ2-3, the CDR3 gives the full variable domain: EAGVVQSPRYKIIEKKQPVAFWCNPISGHNTLYWYLQNLGQGPELLIRYENEEAVDDSQLPKDRFSAERLKGVDSTLKIQPAELGDSAVYLCASSPGQEADTQYFGPGTRLTVL.

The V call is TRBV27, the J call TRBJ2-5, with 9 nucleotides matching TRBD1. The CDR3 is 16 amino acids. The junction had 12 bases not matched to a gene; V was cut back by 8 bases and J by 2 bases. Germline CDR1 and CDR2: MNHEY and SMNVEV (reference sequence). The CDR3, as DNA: TGTGCCAGCGGCCATCTCTCGGGGACAGGGCAAGAGACCCAGTACTTC. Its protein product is CASGHLSGTGQETQYF.

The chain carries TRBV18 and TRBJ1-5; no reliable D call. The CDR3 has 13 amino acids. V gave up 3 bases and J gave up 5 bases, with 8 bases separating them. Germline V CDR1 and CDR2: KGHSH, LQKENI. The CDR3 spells CASSPDTYQPQHF. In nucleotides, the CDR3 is TGTGCCAGCTCACCTGACACCTATCAGCCCCAGCATTTT.

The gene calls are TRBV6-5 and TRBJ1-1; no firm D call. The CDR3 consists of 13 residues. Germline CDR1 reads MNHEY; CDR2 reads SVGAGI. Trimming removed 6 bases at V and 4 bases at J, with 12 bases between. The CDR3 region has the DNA TGTGCCAGCAGCATGACGGCAGCCACTGAAGCTTTCTTT. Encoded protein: CASSMTAATEAFF.

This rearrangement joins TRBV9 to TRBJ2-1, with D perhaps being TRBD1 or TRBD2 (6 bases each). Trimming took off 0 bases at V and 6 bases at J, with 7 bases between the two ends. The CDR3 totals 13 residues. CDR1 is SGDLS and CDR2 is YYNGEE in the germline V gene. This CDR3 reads CASSVAGANEQFF. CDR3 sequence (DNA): TGTGCCAGCAGCGTAGCGGGGGCCAATGAGCAGTTCTTC.

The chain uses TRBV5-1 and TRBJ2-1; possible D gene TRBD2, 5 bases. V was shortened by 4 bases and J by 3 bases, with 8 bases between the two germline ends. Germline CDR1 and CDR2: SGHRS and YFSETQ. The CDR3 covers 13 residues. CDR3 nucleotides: TGCGCCAGCAGCGCACGGGACTACAATGAGCAGTTCTTC. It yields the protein CASSARDYNEQFF.

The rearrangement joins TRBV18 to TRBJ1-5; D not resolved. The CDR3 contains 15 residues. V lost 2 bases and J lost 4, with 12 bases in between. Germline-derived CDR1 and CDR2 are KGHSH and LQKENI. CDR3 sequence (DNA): TGTGCCAGCTCACCAGGCCGGGGTGAGAATCAGCCCCAGCATTTT. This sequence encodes CASSPGRGENQPQHF.

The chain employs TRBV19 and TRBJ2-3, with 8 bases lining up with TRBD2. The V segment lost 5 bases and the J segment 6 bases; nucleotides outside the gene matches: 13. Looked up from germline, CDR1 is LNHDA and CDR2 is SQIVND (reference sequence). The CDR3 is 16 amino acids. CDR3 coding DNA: TGTGCCAGTAGTCGACACAAAAGCGGGGGACGCGATACGCAGTATTTT. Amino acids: CASSRHKSGGRDTQYF.

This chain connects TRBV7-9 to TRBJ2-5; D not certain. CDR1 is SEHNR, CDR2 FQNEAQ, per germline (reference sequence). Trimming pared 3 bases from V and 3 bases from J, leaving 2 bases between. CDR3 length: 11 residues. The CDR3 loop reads CASSFKETQYF. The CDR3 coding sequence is TGTGCCAGCAGCTTCAAAGAGACCCAGTACTTC.

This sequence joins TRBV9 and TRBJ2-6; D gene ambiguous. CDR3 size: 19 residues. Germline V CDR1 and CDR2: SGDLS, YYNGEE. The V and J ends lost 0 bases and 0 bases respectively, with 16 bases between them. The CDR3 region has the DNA TGTGCCAGCAGCGTAGGTCTGGACGGTCCAAGCTCTGGGGCCAACGTCCTGACTTTC. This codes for CASSVGLDGPSSGANVLTF.

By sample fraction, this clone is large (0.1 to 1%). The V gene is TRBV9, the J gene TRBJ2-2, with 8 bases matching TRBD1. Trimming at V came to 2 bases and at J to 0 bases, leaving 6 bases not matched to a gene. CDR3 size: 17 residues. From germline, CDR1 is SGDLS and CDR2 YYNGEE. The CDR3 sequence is CASSVRRDRTNTGELFF. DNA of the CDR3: TGTGCCAGCAGCGTTCGCCGGGACAGGACGAACACCGGGGAGCTGTTTTTT.

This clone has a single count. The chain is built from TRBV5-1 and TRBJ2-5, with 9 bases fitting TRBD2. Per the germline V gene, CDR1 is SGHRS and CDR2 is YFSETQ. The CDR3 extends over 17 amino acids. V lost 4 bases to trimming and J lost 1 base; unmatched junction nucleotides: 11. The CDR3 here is CASSTGGASGVQETQYF. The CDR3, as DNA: TGCGCCAGCAGCACGGGCGGGGCTAGCGGGGTCCAAGAGACCCAGTACTTC.

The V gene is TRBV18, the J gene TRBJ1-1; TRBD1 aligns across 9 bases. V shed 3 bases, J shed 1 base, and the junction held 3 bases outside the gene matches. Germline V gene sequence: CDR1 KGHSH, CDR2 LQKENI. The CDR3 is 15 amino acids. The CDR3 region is CASSPGTGTNTEAFF. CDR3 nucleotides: TGTGCCAGCTCACCCGGGACAGGGACGAACACTGAAGCTTTCTTT.

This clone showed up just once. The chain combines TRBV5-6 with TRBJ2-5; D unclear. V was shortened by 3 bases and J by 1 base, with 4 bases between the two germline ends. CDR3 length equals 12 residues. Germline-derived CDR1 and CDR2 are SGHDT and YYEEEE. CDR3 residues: CASSSIQETQYF. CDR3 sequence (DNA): TGTGCCAGCAGCTCGATCCAAGAGACCCAGTACTTC.

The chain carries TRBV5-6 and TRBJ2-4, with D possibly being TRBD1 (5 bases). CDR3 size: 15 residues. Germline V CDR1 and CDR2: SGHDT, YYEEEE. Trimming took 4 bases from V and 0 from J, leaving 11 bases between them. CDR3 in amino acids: CASSQTALAKNIQYF. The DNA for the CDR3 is TGTGCCAGCAGCCAGACAGCGCTAGCCAAAAACATTCAGTACTTC.

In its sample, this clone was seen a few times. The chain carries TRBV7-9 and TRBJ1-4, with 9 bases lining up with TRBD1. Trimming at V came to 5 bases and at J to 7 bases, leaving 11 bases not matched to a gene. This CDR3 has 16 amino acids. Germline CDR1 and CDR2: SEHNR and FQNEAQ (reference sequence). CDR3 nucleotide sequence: TGTGCCAGCAGCATTCGACAGGGGGTAGTAGGTGAAAAACTGTTTTTT. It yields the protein CASSIRQGVVGEKLFF.